Presented here are 32 T cell receptor beta chains from one specimen sequenced in a study of T cells in Graves' hyperthyroidism and ophthalmopathy. RNA transcripts yielded amplified TCR beta CDR3 regions. HTBI primers were employed in a first-round RT-PCR of the TCR CDR3. TCRdb reprocessed the multiplex PCR reads via MiXCR and lists one record per CDR3 protein. The data show about 690,000 distinct CDR3 sequences, around 16% seen once. The sequencing sample was made of blood. The receptors originated from a man between 50 and 59 years old with Graves' hyperthyroidism.

The sample holds many counts of this clonotype. The J gene is TRBJ2-3, the V gene TRBV11-2, with D unclear. This CDR3 spans 15 amino acids. Trimming cost V 5 bases and J 0 bases, with 12 bases left between them. The germline V gene encodes CDR1 SGHAT and CDR2 FQNNGV. The CDR3 region is CASSVTLFSTDTQYF. The CDR3 DNA follows: TGTGCCAGCAGCGTGACCCTATTTAGCACAGATACGCAGTATTTT.

The rearrangement joins TRBV9 to TRBJ2-1; 9 nucleotides align to TRBD1. In germline, CDR1 is SGDLS, CDR2 YYNGEE. Trimming cost V 4 bases and J 6 bases; bases outside gene matches: 8. CDR3 length equals 15 residues. CDR3 protein: CASSPRTGEINEQFF. CDR3 nucleotide sequence: TGTGCCAGCAGCCCCCGGACAGGGGAGATCAATGAGCAGTTCTTC.

The gene calls are TRBV14 and TRBJ2-3; D is undetermined. The CDR3 contains 13 residues. Germline CDR1 SGHDN, CDR2 FVKESK. V was trimmed by 1 base and J by 7 bases, leaving 9 bases between them. CDR3: CASSQVAMNTQYF. The CDR3 DNA follows: TGTGCCAGCAGCCAAGTTGCGATGAATACGCAGTATTTT.

This clonotype was observed a few times. The chain couples TRBV20-1 to TRBJ1-5, with D hard to call. The CDR3 runs 16 residues. Germline V gene sequence: CDR1 DFQATT, CDR2 SNEGSKA (reference sequence). V was trimmed by 3 bases and J by 0 bases, leaving 15 bases between them. DNA of the CDR3: TGCAGTGCTAGTGGACTGCGGAGTACTAGCAATCAGCCCCAGCATTTT. It yields the protein CSASGLRSTSNQPQHF.

Concerning this clonotype itself: This may come from a read error, since a much larger clone is one base off. The rearrangement joins TRBV13 to TRBJ1-6; 7 bases match TRBD1. The V segment lost 5 bases and the J segment 7 bases; nucleotides outside the gene matches: 5. Germline values: CDR1 PRHDT, CDR2 FYEKMQ (reference sequence). CDR3 size: 14 residues. This CDR3 reads CASSPTGINSPLHF. CDR3 bases: TGTGCCAGCAGCCCGACAGGGATAAATTCACCCCTCCACTTT. Looking up the rest from reference TRBV13 and TRBJ1-6 gives the full variable domain: AAGVIQSPRHLIKEKRETATLKCYPIPRHDTVYWYQQGPGQDPQFLISFYEKMQSDKGSIPDRFSAQQFSDYHSELNMSSLELGDSALYFCASSPTGINSPLHFGNGTRLTVT.

This clonotype was observed at least ten times. The chain couples TRBV11-2 to TRBJ1-1; D is unclear. V was trimmed by 0 bases and J by 11 bases, leaving 10 bases between them. This CDR3 spans 12 amino acids. CDR1 SGHAT and CDR2 FQNNGV come from the germline V gene. The CDR3 region is CASSLENTRAFF. The DNA for the CDR3 is TGTGCCAGCAGCTTAGAGAATACCCGGGCTTTCTTT.

This clonotype was observed a single time. J is TRBJ2-7 and V is TRBV2; D is possibly TRBD1 (6 bases). Germline V CDR1 and CDR2: SNHLY, FYNNEI. V lost 3 bases, J lost 5 bases, and 8 bases lay in between. This CDR3 has 12 residues. The CDR3 DNA reads TGTGCCAGCAGTGACAGGGGACACGAGCAGTACTTC. Translation: CASSDRGHEQYF. The variable domain in full, completed from reference TRBV2 and TRBJ2-7, reads EPEVTQTPSHQVTQMGQEVILRCVPISNHLYFYWYRQILGQKVEFLVSFYNNEISEKSEIFDDQFSVERPDGSNFTLKIRSTKLEDSAMYFCASSDRGHEQYFGPGTRLTVT.

This clonotype appeared a few times. This chain connects TRBV19 to TRBJ1-5, with unresolved D. The CDR3 consists of 15 residues. V was clipped by 3 bases and J by 5 bases, with 14 bases between them. From germline, CDR1 is LNHDA and CDR2 SQIVND (reference sequence). DNA of the CDR3: TGTGCCAGTAGTATTTCGGCCCCTCGGGATCAGCCCCAGCATTTT. The encoded protein is CASSISAPRDQPQHF.

This clonotype was observed at least ten times. The V gene is TRBV28, the J gene TRBJ2-7, with 14 bases fitting TRBD2. Per germline, CDR1 MDHEN and CDR2 SYDVKM. The V and J ends lost 5 bases and 3 bases, in that order; junction bases with no gene match: 9. CDR3 length: 17 amino acids. This chain's CDR3 is CASSPPGTSGSRYEQYF. In DNA, the CDR3 is TGTGCCAGCAGTCCACCCGGGACTAGCGGGAGTCGCTACGAGCAGTACTTC.

This clonotype occurred many times. This chain connects TRBV6-5 to TRBJ2-7; no definite D call. The germline CDR1 and CDR2 sequences are MNHEY and SVGAGI. The CDR3 has 18 amino acids. Trimming removed 0 bases at V and 0 bases at J, with 18 bases between. The CDR3 region has the DNA TGTGCCAGCAGTTACTCGGTCATGGGGAATCGACACTCCTACGAGCAGTACTTC. Translation gives CASSYSVMGNRHSYEQYF.

To note about this clonotype: Since a much larger clone is just one base distant, this may be a read error. This chain joins TRBV28 and TRBJ2-5; D remains unclear. Trimming removed 8 bases at V and 6 bases at J, with 25 bases between. The CDR3 is 16 amino acids. Germline lookup yields CDR1 MDHEN and CDR2 SYDVKM. The CDR3 here is CASGIPSVPGGQTQYF. Here the CDR3 DNA reads TGTGCCAGCGGTATCCCAAGTGTCCCCGGCGGTCAGACCCAGTACTTC.

In this sample, this clonotype turned up a few times. The V gene is TRBV6-2 or TRBV6-3, the J gene TRBJ1-4, with 7 nucleotides matching TRBD1. Trimming at V came to 5 bases and at J to 2 bases, leaving 5 bases not matched to a gene. Germline V gene data show CDR1 as MNHEY and CDR2 as SVGEGT. The CDR3 length is 15 residues. In DNA, the CDR3 is TGTGCCAGCAGTCACCGGGACAGTACTAATGAAAAACTGTTTTTT. It codes for CASSHRDSTNEKLFF.

This clonotype has ten or more counts. This chain links TRBV27 with TRBJ2-7; D possibly corresponds to TRBD1 (5 bases). The V gene lost 7 bases and the J gene lost 2 bases, with 18 bases spanning the gap. The CDR3 sequence is 15 residues long. From germline, CDR1 is MNHEY and CDR2 SMNVEV (reference sequence). This CDR3 is CASTSRQGGTYEQYF. The DNA of the CDR3 is TGTGCCAGCACTTCCCGGCAGGGTGGGACCTACGAGCAGTACTTC.

The sample holds many counts of this clonotype. The chain has TRBV28 and TRBJ2-7; D is undetermined. V dropped 3 bases and J dropped 5 bases, with 8 bases sitting between them. In germline, CDR1 is MDHEN, CDR2 SYDVKM. This CDR3 spans 12 amino acids. In DNA, the CDR3 is TGTGCCAGCAGTTTTGGTCGGGACGAGCAGTACTTC. Protein: CASSFGRDEQYF.

The chain has TRBV5-1 and TRBJ1-1; 7 bases are shared with TRBD1. The CDR3 consists of 13 residues. Trimming at V came to 4 bases and at J to 8 bases, leaving 8 bases not matched to a gene. Germline CDR1 reads SGHRS; CDR2 reads YFSETQ. For the CDR3, the DNA is TGCGCCAGCAGCACGTCACAGGGGAGGGAAGCTTTCTTT. This translates into CASSTSQGREAFF.

This clonotype occurred many times. The chain combines TRBV30 with TRBJ2-7; D is ambiguous. The CDR3 sequence is 12 residues long. V shed 2 bases and J shed 3 bases, with 8 bases lying between them. Germline V CDR1 and CDR2: GTSNPN, SVGIG (reference sequence). In DNA form, the CDR3 reads TGTGCCTGGAGTAACCCGTACTACGAGCAGTACTTC. This sequence encodes CAWSNPYYEQYF.

This clonotype appeared many times. The chain has TRBV28 and TRBJ1-6; 12 bases match TRBD1. V was pared by 7 bases and J by 7 bases, with 11 bases of the junction left unmatched. CDR1 is MDHEN, CDR2 SYDVKM, per germline. The CDR3 is made up of 17 amino acids. CDR3 amino acids: CASNGPGQGANNSPLHF. CDR3 coding DNA: TGTGCCAGCAACGGACCGGGACAGGGGGCGAACAATTCACCCCTCCACTTT.

This clonotype was seen at least ten times. This chain joins TRBV7-6 and TRBJ1-4; 7 positions agree with TRBD1. The CDR3 is 14 residues long. J gave up 7 bases and V 3 bases, and 5 bases lay outside the gene matches. Germline V gives CDR1 SGHVS, CDR2 FNYEAQ. The chain's CDR3 is CASSFGTEGEKLFF. In DNA, the CDR3 is TGTGCCAGCAGCTTCGGGACAGAGGGTGAAAAACTGTTTTTT.

The table lists this clonotype with many counts. The V and J genes are TRBV9 and TRBJ2-1; 9 nucleotides agree with TRBD1. This CDR3 contains 16 residues. The germline V gene has CDR1 SGDLS and CDR2 YYNGEE. The V and J ends lost 0 bases and 7 bases, in that order; junction bases with no gene match: 8. In nucleotides, the CDR3 is TGTGCCAGCAGCGTAGAGGACAGGGGCTCATGGAATGAGCAGTTCTTC. Its protein is CASSVEDRGSWNEQFF.

This clonotype has more than one count but fewer than ten. The chain uses TRBV6-1 and TRBJ2-3; D remains ambiguous. Trimming took off 1 base at V and 5 bases at J, with 7 bases between the two ends. Germline CDR1 reads MNHNS; CDR2 reads SASEGT. CDR3 size: 13 residues. In nucleotides, the CDR3 is TGTGCCAGCAGTGAAGTACCTGAAGATACGCAGTATTTT. Its translation is CASSEVPEDTQYF.

The chain couples TRBV6-1 to TRBJ2-7; 10 bases are shared with TRBD2. The CDR3 totals 14 residues. V gave up 9 bases and J gave up 2 bases; unmatched junction bases: 7. Per germline, CDR1 MNHNS and CDR2 SASEGT. The DNA of the CDR3 is TGTGCCAGTTTGGGACTAGCGAGACCCTACGAGCAGTACTTC. Its translation is CASLGLARPYEQYF.

V is TRBV6-2 or TRBV6-3 and J is TRBJ1-5; 9 bases line up with TRBD1. V shed 6 bases and J 3 bases; nucleotides not matched to a gene: 6. The CDR3 runs to 15 residues. Germline CDR1 is MNHEY and CDR2 is SVGEGT. The CDR3 here is CASRPTGGYNQPQHF. The CDR3 DNA follows: TGTGCCAGCAGACCGACAGGGGGTTACAATCAGCCCCAGCATTTT.

Of note for this clonotype: Its ends do not fully match the called genes, so a read error is possible. The V call is TRBV5-1, the J call TRBJ1-6, with 7 bases identical to TRBD1. CDR3 length: 14 amino acids. Germline V gene data show CDR1 as SGHRS and CDR2 as YFSETQ. CDR3 sequence: CASSLATGESPLHF. The CDR3 coding sequence is TGCGCCAGCAGCTTGGCCACAGGGGAATCACCCCTTCACTTT.

This clonotype occurred a few times. The chain recombines TRBV7-9 with TRBJ1-5; TRBD1 matches 7 bases. CDR1 is SEHNR and CDR2 is FQNEAQ in the germline V gene (reference sequence). The junction had 5 bases not matched to a gene; V was cut back by 5 bases and J by 1 base. The CDR3 is 15 residues long. This chain's CDR3 is CASSTGTASNQPQHF. The CDR3 nucleotides are TGTGCCAGCAGCACCGGGACAGCGAGCAATCAGCCCCAGCATTTT.

This clonotype was seen ten or more times. The rearrangement uses TRBV29-1 and TRBJ1-2; a possible D gene is TRBD1 (6 bases). The V end was cut by 5 bases, the J end by 4 bases, with 23 bases between. CDR1 is SQVTM and CDR2 is ANQGSEA in the germline V gene. The length of the CDR3 is 16 residues. CDR3 region: CSVPISRRGQGYGYTF. As DNA, the CDR3 is TGCAGCGTTCCGATCTCCCGTCGGGGGCAGGGCTATGGCTACACCTTC.

This clonotype showed up many times. The chain combines TRBV24-1 with TRBJ2-3; a weak D match, TRBD2 (5 bases). Trimming took 1 base from V and 2 from J, leaving 12 bases between them. The CDR3 has 16 amino acids. Germline CDR1 and CDR2: KGHDR and SFDVKD. The CDR3 is CATSDLIASTTDTQYF. DNA of the CDR3: TGTGCCACCAGTGATTTAATAGCGAGTACCACAGATACGCAGTATTTT.

This clonotype has a handful of counts. The CDR3 loop is CASSLIAGGFNEQFF. Here the CDR3 DNA reads TGTGCCAGCAGCTTAATAGCGGGAGGTTTCAATGAGCAGTTCTTC. The chain is built from TRBV7-3 and TRBJ2-1, with TRBD2 identical over 10 bases. The V segment lost 1 base and the J segment 6 bases; nucleotides outside the gene matches: 3. The CDR3 is 15 amino acids. From germline, CDR1 is SGHTA and CDR2 FQGTGA.

This clonotype has at least ten counts. The chain couples TRBV19 to TRBJ1-2; the D gene is possibly TRBD1 (5 bases). V was trimmed by 6 bases and J by 2 bases, leaving 10 bases between them. Germline-derived CDR1 and CDR2 are LNHDA and SQIVND (reference sequence). The CDR3 has 13 amino acids. The CDR3, as DNA: TGTGCCAGTAGACCGGGGGAAAACTATGGCTACACCTTC. This codes for CASRPGENYGYTF.

This clonotype was counted many times. V usage is TRBV2 and J usage is TRBJ2-1; 7 nucleotides agree with TRBD2. In germline, CDR1 is SNHLY, CDR2 FYNNEI. The CDR3 runs to 14 residues. Trimming cost V 6 bases and J 5 bases; bases outside gene matches: 7. The CDR3 DNA sequence: TGTGCCAGCAGCGCTAGCGGCCGGGACAATGAGCAGTTCTTC. This translates into CASSASGRDNEQFF.

At least ten counts were recorded for this clonotype. This chain joins TRBV27 and TRBJ2-3; D call uncertain. Trimming shortened V by 7 bases and J by 6 bases, and 8 bases separated the two germline ends. Germline assignment: CDR1 MNHEY and CDR2 SMNVEV (reference sequence). The length of the CDR3 is 11 residues. The CDR3 sequence: CASKQWDTQYF. In DNA form, the CDR3 reads TGTGCCAGCAAGCAATGGGATACGCAGTATTTT.

This clonotype was seen only a few times. V usage is TRBV7-9 and J usage is TRBJ2-7, with a possible D match to TRBD1 (6 bases). The CDR3 has 13 residues. The V end was cut by 6 bases, the J end by 5 bases, with 14 bases between. The germline V gene encodes CDR1 SEHNR and CDR2 FQNEAQ (reference sequence). The CDR3 is CASRAEGVHEQYF. The CDR3 bases are TGTGCCAGCAGAGCAGAGGGGGTCCACGAGCAGTACTTC.

This clonotype was counted only a few times. This rearrangement joins TRBV4-1 to TRBJ2-7; the match to TRBD2 covers 8 bases. Trimming at V came to 1 base and at J to 2 bases, leaving 4 bases not matched to a gene. CDR3 length: 15 residues. CDR1 and CDR2 from the germline V gene are MGHRA and YSYEKL. CDR3: CASSQVLAETYEQYF. CDR3 coding DNA: TGCGCCAGCAGCCAAGTACTAGCGGAAACCTACGAGCAGTACTTC.